This note documents a single T cell receptor beta chain sequence. The data were obtained in a study of blood T cell repertoires in COVID-19. CDR1 is DFQATT and CDR2 is SNEGSKA in the germline V gene (reference sequence). This CDR3 spans 15 amino acids. The V segment lost 3 bases and the J segment 4 bases; nucleotides outside the gene matches: 5. Authors' data handling: It was from reference gene primer amplification that nucleated cell counts were estimated. Using immunoSEQ multiplex PCR, the repertoire was profiled, and TCRdb retains in-frame clones only, with some absent. V and J calls and clone size come straight from that table; D and trimming were deduced from the DNA. The sample lists some 200,000 clones; roughly nine tenths were seen once.

The sequencing sample was made of peripheral blood. V and J are TRBV20-1 and TRBJ2-2, with TRBD2 identical over 10 bases. The receptor was derived from a woman aged 45-65 years with acute or convalescent COVID-19. The CDR3 DNA sequence: TGCAGTGCTAGTCTAGCGGGGGCCCCCACCGGGGAGCTGTTTTTT. It translates to CSASLAGAPTGELFF.